The 8 T cell receptor beta chains below all came from one sample that was sequenced in a study of cytomegalovirus exposure and HLA in healthy donors. Assay: immunoSEQ multiplex PCR; the TCRdb copy retains only in-frame clones and omits some. Of 200,000 to 250,000 clones in the sample, roughly 88% were seen once. Sequenced sample: PBMCs. The receptors here all came from a woman aged 25 to 39 in good health and CMV-seropositive.

The chain combines TRBV2 with TRBJ1-1; possible D gene TRBD1, 6 bases. This CDR3 region has 14 residues. Trimming removed 5 bases from V and 2 bases from J, with 12 bases in between. CDR1 SNHLY and CDR2 FYNNEI come from the germline V gene. The CDR3: CASSPGQYNTEAFF. CDR3 sequence (DNA): TGTGCCAGCAGTCCCGGACAGTATAACACTGAAGCTTTCTTT.

The chain recombines TRBV7-6 with TRBJ1-1, with a weak D call TRBD1 (5 bases). Germline V CDR1 and CDR2: SGHVS, FNYEAQ. The ends were cut back, 1 base at V and 4 bases at J, with 10 bases in the middle. This CDR3 spans 14 amino acids. The CDR3 reads CASSLEDTGTEAFF. Written as DNA, the CDR3 is TGTGCCAGCAGCTTAGAGGACACGGGCACTGAAGCTTTCTTT.

The chain employs TRBV10-2 and TRBJ1-5; TRBD1 matches 10 bases. The CDR3 loop spans 13 amino acids. Trimming removed 8 bases from V and 4 bases from J; junction bases left unmatched: 2. Germline V gene lookup returns CDR1 WSHSY and CDR2 SAAADI. The CDR3, as DNA: TGCGCCAGCGAGGACAGGGGGAATCAGCCCCAGCATTTT. Residues: CASEDRGNQPQHF.

About this clone itself: A read error may be the cause here, since a much bigger clone is one base away. The chain joins TRBV11-2 to TRBJ2-2; D ambiguous. V lost 4 bases and J 0 bases, leaving 0 bases between the germline ends. The CDR3 contains 12 residues. Germline CDR1 is SGHAT and CDR2 is FQNNGV. As DNA, the CDR3 is TGTGCCAGCAGCTCGAACACCGGGGAGCTGTTTTTT. Residues: CASSSNTGELFF. Using reference TRBV11-2 and TRBJ2-2 for the parts outside the CDR3, the full variable domain is EAGVAQSPRYKIIEKRQSVAFWCNPISGHATLYWYQQILGQGPKLLIQFQNNGVVDDSQLPKDRFSAERLKGVDSTLKIQPAKLEDSAVYLCASSSNTGELFFGEGSRLTVL.

This sequence joins TRBV9 and TRBJ1-5; 9 bases line up with TRBD1. There are 16 residues in the CDR3. Germline V gene lookup returns CDR1 SGDLS and CDR2 YYNGEE. Trimming at V came to 3 bases and at J to 4 bases, leaving 8 bases not matched to a gene. DNA for the CDR3: TGTGCCAGCAGCGCAAAAGGACAGGGGCATAATCAGCCCCAGCATTTT. It translates to CASSAKGQGHNQPQHF.

This clone was recorded only once. The chain joins TRBV27 to TRBJ1-1; D is uncertain. Between the trimmed V and J ends, which lost 3 bases and 0 bases, there was a span of 11 bases. This CDR3 comprises 15 residues. Germline values: CDR1 MNHEY, CDR2 SMNVEV (reference sequence). DNA of the CDR3: TGTGCCAGCAGTTTTCAGATCAGCATGAACACTGAAGCTTTCTTT. Amino acids: CASSFQISMNTEAFF.

The V call is TRBV9, the J call TRBJ2-2, with 10 nucleotides matching TRBD2. Germline-derived CDR1 and CDR2 are SGDLS and YYNGEE. V gave up 0 bases and J gave up 5 bases; unmatched junction bases: 7. The CDR3 totals 17 residues. CDR3 nucleotides: TGTGCCAGCAGCGTAGCGGCCAGCGGGAGGGGGACCGGGGAGCTGTTTTTT. Translation gives CASSVAASGRGTGELFF.

The chain is built from TRBV2 and TRBJ1-1, with 8 bases aligning to TRBD1. This CDR3 has 19 residues. Trimming at V came to 2 bases and at J to 3 bases, leaving 17 bases not matched to a gene. Germline V lookup: CDR1 SNHLY, CDR2 FYNNEI. The CDR3 is CASSEFAGGGVITDTEAFF. CDR3 bases: TGTGCCAGCAGTGAATTTGCAGGGGGCGGTGTGATTACGGACACTGAAGCTTTCTTT. Variable domain in full (rest from reference TRBV2 and TRBJ1-1): EPEVTQTPSHQVTQMGQEVILRCVPISNHLYFYWYRQILGQKVEFLVSFYNNEISEKSEIFDDQFSVERPDGSNFTLKIRSTKLEDSAMYFCASSEFAGGGVITDTEAFFGQGTRLTVV.